This TCR beta chain was profiled in a study of shared clonotypes between healthy human individuals. Turning to the study itself: Donors had three CD4 naive, three CD4 memory, two CD8 naive and one CD8 memory plate apiece.

Positively selected for CCR7, the CD45RO-negative cells used as naive CD8 cells excluded terminally differentiated effector memory CD45RA+ cells. Original methodology: Junction-only sequences produced by ImmunoSEQ had no quality scores, so filtering differed. Method: immunoSEQ multiplex PCR; TCRdb's copy keeps in-frame clones and lacks some. V and J calls and clone size are copied from that table; D and trimming were computed from the DNA. This sample has about 2 million clones, with roughly 94% found just once. Study-wide points: What naive subsets generally showed was a larger estimated richness than memory subsets showed.

V trimming: 4 bases; J trimming: 1 base; junction bases outside the gene matches: 6. Germline V gives CDR1 SGHVS, CDR2 FNYEAQ. The CDR3 runs 18 residues. In regard to this clone: Its target is not known.

Material for sequencing was naive CD8+ T cells sorted from blood. The V gene is TRBV7-6, the J gene TRBJ2-1, with TRBD2 matching 14 bases. The source of this sequence is a man aged 18 to 29 in good health. The CDR3 nucleotides read TGTGCCAGCAGCTCGGGACTAGCGGGAGAAAGATCCTACAATGAGCAGTTCTTC. It specifies CASSSGLAGERSYNEQFF.